This T cell receptor beta chain was profiled in a study of T cell responses to AZD1222 COVID-19 vaccine. Whether given at about 4 or about 12 weeks, second doses were pooled. The data were produced by immunoSEQ multiplex PCR, yet TCRdb's version contains in-frame clones alone and is incomplete. The data show approximately 140,000 clones, 91% seen once. Germline assignment: CDR1 SGHTA and CDR2 FQGTGA. Trimming took 5 bases from V and 4 from J; bases not matched to a gene: 9. CDR3 size: 18 residues. The genes are TRBV7-3 and TRBJ2-3; 16 bases map to TRBD2. The sample was peripheral blood, taken 28 days after the second AZD1222 dose. The clonotype comes from an adult who received the AZD1222 COVID-19 vaccine. CDR3: CASSPVGLAGGRSDTQYF. CDR3 DNA sequence: TGTGCCAGCAGCCCGGTGGGACTAGCGGGGGGGCGGTCAGATACGCAGTATTTT. The full variable domain, with the rest looked up from reference TRBV7-3 and TRBJ2-3, is GAGVSQTPSNKVTEKGKYVELRCDPISGHTALYWYRQSLGQGPEFLIYFQGTGAADDSGLPNDRFFAVRPEGSVSTLKIQRTERGDSAVYLCASSPVGLAGGRSDTQYFGPGTRLTVL.